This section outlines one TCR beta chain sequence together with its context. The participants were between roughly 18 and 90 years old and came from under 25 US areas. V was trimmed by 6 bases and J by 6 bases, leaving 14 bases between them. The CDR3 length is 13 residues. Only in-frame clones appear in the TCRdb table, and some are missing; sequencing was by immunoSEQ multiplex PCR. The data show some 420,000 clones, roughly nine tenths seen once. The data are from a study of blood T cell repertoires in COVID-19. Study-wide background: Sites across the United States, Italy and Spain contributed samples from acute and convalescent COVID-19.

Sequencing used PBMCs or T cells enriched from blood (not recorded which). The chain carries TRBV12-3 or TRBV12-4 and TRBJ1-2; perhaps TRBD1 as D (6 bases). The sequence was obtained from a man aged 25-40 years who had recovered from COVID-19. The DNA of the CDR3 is TGTGCCAGCAGCCGAGGACAGACCGATGGCTACACCTTC. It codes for CASSRGQTDGYTF.